Given below is one T cell receptor (beta chain) in context. The sample belongs to a study of shared T cell receptors in the human thymus. Using immunoSEQ multiplex PCR, the repertoire was profiled, and TCRdb retains in-frame clones only, with some absent. The sample shows under 850,000 clones, approximately 90% of them seen only once. This CDR3 is built from 15 residues. Germline assignment: CDR1 SGHRS and CDR2 YFSETQ. This sample also belongs to another study, concerning human thymus T cells. That paper states: Resections from corrective heart surgery provided thymus tissue. Reports from related research described highly overlapping thymic repertoires among unrelated individuals.

The gene calls are TRBV5-1 and TRBJ2-5, with 14 bases identical to TRBD2. Gene TRBJ2-7 matches the end of the DNA better, so the J call may be wrong. This receptor was obtained from a boy younger than two with a congenital heart defect. Sequencing was carried out using thymocytes. The CDR3 DNA reads TGCGCCAGCAGCCCGGGACTAGCGGGAGTACTCGAGCAGTACTTC. Amino acid sequence: CASSPGLAGVLEQYF.